This T cell receptor (beta chain) was sequenced in a study of CD8+ T cells in alopecia areata. Overall study findings and caveats: Possibly as an HLA-related effect, TCR sharing across patients appeared less clear than in mice.

Treatment denoted: oral pan-JAK inhibitor, 5-10 mg twice daily. Peripheral blood and lesional scalp punch biopsies were taken from alopecia areata patients. PBMCs provided sorted CD4+ and CD8+ T cells. Remarks on this clone: What it binds is unknown.

Following extraction, RNA underwent reverse transcription to cDNA, which served as the sequencing template. The assay was immunoSEQ multiplex PCR, and TCRdb's table has in-frame clones only and misses some. The sample has about 190,000 clones, roughly 50% seen once. Per the germline V gene, CDR1 is GTSNPN and CDR2 is SVGIG (reference sequence). The V gene lost 7 bases and the J gene lost 6 bases, with 12 bases spanning the gap. The CDR3 is 11 residues long. The V call is TRBV30, the J call TRBJ1-1; D may be TRBD1 (5 bases). This receptor was identified in a human donor with alopecia areata. The material was CD8+ T cells sorted from blood, obtained at week 24, from a patient treated with tofacitinib. CDR3 residues: CAYSEGPEAFF. As DNA, the CDR3 is TGTGCCTACTCAGAGGGGCCTGAAGCTTTCTTT.